Each of the 3 T cell receptor beta chains below was sequenced from the same sample in a study of blood T cell repertoires in COVID-19. TCRdb's copy holds only in-frame clones and misses some; the assay was immunoSEQ multiplex PCR. The table records some 250,000 clones, 91% of them present only once. Sequencing used PBMCs or T cells enriched from blood (not recorded which). The receptors here all came from a human donor in a cohort exposed to, infected with or recovered from COVID-19 (not recorded which). The donor label of this sample is uncertain.

V gene TRBV4-2 combines with J gene TRBJ2-1, with 12 bases aligning to TRBD2. CDR3 length: 16 amino acids. Germline loops: CDR1 LGHNA, CDR2 YNFKEQ. Trimming at V came to 1 base and at J to 5 bases, leaving 3 bases not matched to a gene. CDR3 sequence: CASSQGPSGGDNEQFF. The CDR3 DNA reads TGTGCCAGCAGCCAAGGTCCTAGCGGGGGGGACAATGAGCAGTTCTTC.

The V call is TRBV19, the J call TRBJ2-7, with 9 bases lining up with TRBD1. Losses at the gene ends were 6 bases for V and 3 bases for J; bases not matched to a gene: 6. Germline lookup yields CDR1 LNHDA and CDR2 SQIVND (reference sequence). The CDR3 covers 14 residues. This chain's CDR3 is CASSRQGQGYEQYF. CDR3 nucleotide sequence: TGTGCCAGTAGCCGCCAGGGACAGGGCTACGAGCAGTACTTC.

The V and J genes are TRBV19 and TRBJ2-7; D is perhaps TRBD2 (5 bases). Per the germline V gene, CDR1 is LNHDA and CDR2 is SQIVND (reference sequence). V lost 2 bases and J 1 base, leaving 9 bases between the germline ends. CDR3 length equals 14 residues. The CDR3 DNA reads as TGTGCCAGTAGTATATCGGGGAAGTCCTACGAGCAGTACTTC. Translating it yields CASSISGKSYEQYF.